This TCR beta chain stems from a study of blood T cell repertoires in COVID-19. CDR1 is SGHTA, CDR2 FQGNSA, per germline. The V end lost 7 bases, the J end lost 9 bases, and 16 bases lay between the germline ends. CDR3 length: 13 residues. Study members were between about 18 and 95 years old and lived in 20 to 30 US regions. Profiling relied on immunoSEQ multiplex PCR, and the TCRdb table lists in-frame clones only, not all of them. The data hold approximately 300,000 clones, with about 90% observed a single time. This chain connects TRBV7-2 to TRBJ2-1, with D perhaps matching TRBD2 (6 bases). Material for sequencing was PBMCs or T cells enriched from blood (not recorded which). This TCR derives from a woman aged 18-35 years with acute COVID-19. CDR3 protein: CASTSITGGEQFF. Here the CDR3 DNA reads TGTGCCAGCACCTCAATCACCGGGGGTGAGCAGTTCTTC.